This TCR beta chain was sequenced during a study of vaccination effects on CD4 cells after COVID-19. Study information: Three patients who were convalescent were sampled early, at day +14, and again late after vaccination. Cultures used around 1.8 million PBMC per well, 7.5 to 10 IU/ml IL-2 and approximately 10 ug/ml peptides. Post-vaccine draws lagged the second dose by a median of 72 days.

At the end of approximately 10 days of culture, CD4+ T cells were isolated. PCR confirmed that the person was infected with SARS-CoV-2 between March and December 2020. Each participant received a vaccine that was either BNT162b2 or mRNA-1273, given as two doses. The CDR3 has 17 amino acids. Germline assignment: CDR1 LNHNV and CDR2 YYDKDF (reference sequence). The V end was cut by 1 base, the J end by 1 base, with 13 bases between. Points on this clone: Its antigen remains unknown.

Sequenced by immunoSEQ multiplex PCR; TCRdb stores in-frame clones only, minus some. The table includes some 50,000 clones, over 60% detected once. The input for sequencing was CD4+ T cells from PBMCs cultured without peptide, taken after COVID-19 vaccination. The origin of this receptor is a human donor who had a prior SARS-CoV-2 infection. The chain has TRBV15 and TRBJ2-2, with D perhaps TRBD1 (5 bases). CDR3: CATSRGFRQGNTGELFF. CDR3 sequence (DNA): TGTGCCACCAGCAGAGGGTTCCGGCAGGGGAACACCGGGGAGCTGTTTTTT.